These 2 T cell receptor beta chains were sequenced from one sample in a study of blood T cells in healthy people across ages. The use of a sample-barcoded 5' primer and a J-beta primer mix characterized a second PCR of 7 to 11 cycles. TCRdb reprocessed the 5' RACE reads via MiXCR and lists one record per CDR3 protein. This sample has 550,000 to 800,000 distinct CDR3 sequences; roughly 32% occur once, and the top ten carry over 15%. Sequencing input: blood. These receptors all stem from an elderly woman in good health.

This clonotype was seen repeatedly, ten times or more. V is TRBV28 and J is TRBJ2-7; tentative D call: TRBD1 (6 bases). The CDR3 consists of 14 residues. V gave up 2 bases and J gave up 5 bases, with 13 bases separating them. Germline lookup yields CDR1 MDHEN and CDR2 SYDVKM. The CDR3 bases are TGTGCCAGCAGTTTAATGGGGGCGCGGAACGAGCAGTACTTC. Translation: CASSLMGARNEQYF.

The rearrangement uses TRBV19 and TRBJ1-6; TRBD1 matches 8 bases. The J segment lost 7 bases and the V segment lost 3 bases, leaving 2 bases of the junction unmatched. CDR3 size: 14 residues. CDR1 LNHDA and CDR2 SQIVND come from the germline V gene (reference sequence). The CDR3 bases are TGTGCCAGTAGTATCAGGGGGCGGAATTCACCCCTCCACTTT. Encoded protein: CASSIRGRNSPLHF.